The rows below give T cell receptor beta chains drawn from one sample of a study of blood T cell repertoires in COVID-19. The data were produced by immunoSEQ multiplex PCR, yet TCRdb's version contains in-frame clones alone and is incomplete. The table has some 670,000 clones, approximately 90% seen once; the top ten hold roughly 0.25%. Sequenced material: peripheral blood. These receptor sequences come from a woman aged 18-30 years with acute or convalescent COVID-19. Both conserved end residues are part of each CDR3. Fields, in order: V gene, J gene, D gene, clone size, CDR3 DNA, CDR3 protein. The D gene is left open where the match is weak. Rows give clone size only sometimes, using once, few, many, or a class for an expanded clone.

V gene: TRBV5-5; J gene: TRBJ1-2; D gene: TRBD1; clone size: -; CDR3 DNA: TGTGCCAGCAGCTTGGGCGACAGGGATGGCTACACCTTC; CDR3 protein: CASSLGDRDGYTF
V gene: TRBV29-1; J gene: TRBJ1-2; D gene: TRBD1; clone size: few; CDR3 DNA: TGCAGCGCCCCGGGACAGGGGGAAGGATATGGCTACACCTTC; CDR3 protein: CSAPGQGEGYGYTF
V gene: TRBV9; J gene: TRBJ1-2; D gene: TRBD1; clone size: -; CDR3 DNA: TGTGCCAGCAGCCCCGGCCCAGGGGGTACCTATGGCTACACCTTC; CDR3 protein: CASSPGPGGTYGYTF
V gene: TRBV11-2; J gene: TRBJ2-7; D gene: TRBD1; clone size: -; CDR3 DNA: TGTGCCAGCAGCTCCGGGACAGGAGTTATCATCTACGAGCAGTACTTC; CDR3 protein: CASSSGTGVIIYEQYF
V gene: TRBV11-1; J gene: TRBJ1-6; D gene: TRBD1; clone size: -; CDR3 DNA: TGTGCCAGCAGCACCCGACAGGGTCGATCACCCCTCCACTTT; CDR3 protein: CASSTRQGRSPLHF
V gene: TRBV10-1; J gene: TRBJ2-5; D gene: TRBD1; clone size: -; CDR3 DNA: TGCGCCAGCAGGCCACAGGGGGGAGAGACCCAGTACTTC; CDR3 protein: CASRPQGGETQYF
V gene: TRBV19; J gene: TRBJ1-2; D gene: -; clone size: -; CDR3 DNA: TGTGCCAGTGTCAGCGGCTGGAACTATGGCTACACCTTC; CDR3 protein: CASVSGWNYGYTF
V gene: TRBV5-6; J gene: TRBJ2-1; D gene: TRBD2; clone size: -; CDR3 DNA: TGTGCCAGCAGCCTAACGGCGGGGGGGCCTTGGAATGAGCAGTTCTTC; CDR3 protein: CASSLTAGGPWNEQFF
V gene: TRBV15; J gene: TRBJ1-5; D gene: -; clone size: -; CDR3 DNA: TGTGCCACCAGCAGAGATTGGGGCAGGGACTCCACTCATCGGCCCCAGCATTTT; CDR3 protein: CATSRDWGRDSTHRPQHF
V gene: TRBV12-3/TRBV12-4; J gene: TRBJ2-7; D gene: TRBD2; clone size: -; CDR3 DNA: TGTGCCAGCAGTTCCGGGGGGGGCGAGCAGTACTTC; CDR3 protein: CASSSGGGEQYF
V gene: TRBV5-5; J gene: TRBJ1-6; D gene: -; clone size: -; CDR3 DNA: TGTGCCAGCGCACCAGGGCTCAGCTCCTATAATTCACCCCTCCACTTT; CDR3 protein: CASAPGLSSYNSPLHF
V gene: TRBV29-1; J gene: TRBJ2-1; D gene: TRBD2; clone size: -; CDR3 DNA: TGCAGCGTCCCCTCAGGGCTGGCGGGGGGCAATGAGCAGTTCTTC; CDR3 protein: CSVPSGLAGGNEQFF
V gene: TRBV7-6; J gene: TRBJ1-6; D gene: -; clone size: -; CDR3 DNA: TGTGCCAGCAGCTTAGCGCAGGGCTATAATTCACCCCTCCACTTT; CDR3 protein: CASSLAQGYNSPLHF
V gene: TRBV7-9; J gene: TRBJ2-7; D gene: TRBD2; clone size: once; CDR3 DNA: TGTGCCAGCAGCTTTGGAAGGACTAGCGGGGGCTACGAGCAGTACTTC; CDR3 protein: CASSFGRTSGGYEQYF
V gene: TRBV28; J gene: TRBJ1-5; D gene: -; clone size: once; CDR3 DNA: TGTGCCAGCAGTTTAGGTCAGACAAATCAGCCCCAGCATTTT; CDR3 protein: CASSLGQTNQPQHF
V gene: TRBV6-4; J gene: TRBJ2-3; D gene: -; clone size: -; CDR3 DNA: TGTGCCAGCAGTGACCGGGACACCTCTAGCACAGATACGCAGTATTTT; CDR3 protein: CASSDRDTSSTDTQYF
V gene: TRBV13; J gene: TRBJ1-2; D gene: -; clone size: few; CDR3 DNA: TGTGCCAGCAGCTTAGGCCCAGACAGAAACTATGGCTACACCTTC; CDR3 protein: CASSLGPDRNYGYTF
V gene: TRBV2; J gene: TRBJ2-1; D gene: -; clone size: -; CDR3 DNA: TGTGCCAGCAGTGATCGCGGGGCAATTCCGGGGCCCTACAATGAGCAGTTCTTC; CDR3 protein: CASSDRGAIPGPYNEQFF
V gene: TRBV19; J gene: TRBJ1-2; D gene: TRBD1; clone size: -; CDR3 DNA: TGTGCCAGTAGTATACCAGGGGGCGCCGACTACACCTTC; CDR3 protein: CASSIPGGADYTF
V gene: TRBV29-1; J gene: TRBJ2-6; D gene: -; clone size: -; CDR3 DNA: TGCAGCGTCGGGGAGGCTCCTGGGGCCAACGTCCTGACTTTC; CDR3 protein: CSVGEAPGANVLTF
V gene: TRBV24-1; J gene: TRBJ1-2; D gene: TRBD1; clone size: -; CDR3 DNA: TGTGCCACCAGTGAGGATGGGACAGGGTTTGGCTACACCTTC; CDR3 protein: CATSEDGTGFGYTF
V gene: TRBV6-2/TRBV6-3; J gene: TRBJ2-7; D gene: TRBD2; clone size: -; CDR3 DNA: TGTGCCAGCAGTTACACTAGCGGGACCCACTACGAGCAGTACTTC; CDR3 protein: CASSYTSGTHYEQYF
V gene: TRBV2; J gene: TRBJ1-5; D gene: -; clone size: -; CDR3 DNA: TGTGCCAGCAGTGATGCCGGGGTGATTAGCCAGCCCCAGCATTTT; CDR3 protein: CASSDAGVISQPQHF
V gene: TRBV12-2; J gene: TRBJ1-5; D gene: -; clone size: -; CDR3 DNA: TGTGCAAGTCGCCATTTTATTAGATCAGGGGGTTGTAGCAATCAGCCCCAGCATTTT; CDR3 protein: CASRHFIRSGGCSNQPQHF
V gene: TRBV9; J gene: TRBJ2-3; D gene: TRBD1; clone size: -; CDR3 DNA: TGTGCCAGCGGTCTACAGGGGGTGGGCACAGATACGCAGTATTTT; CDR3 protein: CASGLQGVGTDTQYF
V gene: TRBV5-4; J gene: TRBJ1-1; D gene: TRBD1; clone size: -; CDR3 DNA: TGTGCCAGCAGGGCACAGGGGAGTAATGAAGCTTTCTTT; CDR3 protein: CASRAQGSNEAFF
V gene: TRBV6-2/TRBV6-3; J gene: TRBJ2-1; D gene: -; clone size: -; CDR3 DNA: TGTGCCAGCAGTTACTCTGATGCAGGAAATGAGCAGTTCTTC; CDR3 protein: CASSYSDAGNEQFF
V gene: TRBV4-3; J gene: TRBJ2-7; D gene: -; clone size: -; CDR3 DNA: TGCGCCAGCAGCCAAGATCCAGCGTCATCCGAGCAGTACTTC; CDR3 protein: CASSQDPASSEQYF
V gene: TRBV12-5; J gene: TRBJ1-2; D gene: -; clone size: -; CDR3 DNA: TGTGCTAGTGGTTTTCCCCCCGCGGTCGGAACAGGGCCAGGAGCTAACTATGGCTACACCTTC; CDR3 protein: CASGFPPAVGTGPGANYGYTF
V gene: TRBV9; J gene: TRBJ1-5; D gene: -; clone size: -; CDR3 DNA: TGTGCCAGCAGCGTAGGGCCAACCCAGCCCCAGCATTTT; CDR3 protein: CASSVGPTQPQHF
V gene: TRBV28; J gene: TRBJ1-4; D gene: TRBD1; clone size: -; CDR3 DNA: TGTGCCAGCAGCCCGGGACAGCGTGAAAAACTGTTTTTT; CDR3 protein: CASSPGQREKLFF
V gene: TRBV7-3; J gene: TRBJ2-2; D gene: -; clone size: -; CDR3 DNA: TGTGCCAGCAGTCCTCAGGGGTTGAACACCGGGGAGCTGTTTTTT; CDR3 protein: CASSPQGLNTGELFF
V gene: TRBV24-1; J gene: TRBJ1-1; D gene: -; clone size: -; CDR3 DNA: TGTGCCACCAGTGATACCTCGGGGTCGAGGGAAGCTTTCTTT; CDR3 protein: CATSDTSGSREAFF
V gene: TRBV5-6; J gene: TRBJ1-3; D gene: -; clone size: -; CDR3 DNA: TGTGCCAGCAGCCTCCGTGGGACACACTCTGGAAACACCATATATTTT; CDR3 protein: CASSLRGTHSGNTIYF
V gene: TRBV7-9; J gene: TRBJ2-7; D gene: -; clone size: -; CDR3 DNA: TGTGCCAGCAGCTCAGGGTTTCTTTACGAGCAGTACTTC; CDR3 protein: CASSSGFLYEQYF
V gene: TRBV12-5; J gene: TRBJ2-7; D gene: TRBD1; clone size: once; CDR3 DNA: TGTGCTAGTGGTTACGGGACAGGGGAAGGGGAGCAGTACTTC; CDR3 protein: CASGYGTGEGEQYF
V gene: TRBV24-1; J gene: TRBJ2-6; D gene: -; clone size: once; CDR3 DNA: TGTGCCACCAGGGCCTCTGGGGCCAACGTCCTGACTTTC; CDR3 protein: CATRASGANVLTF
V gene: TRBV6-5; J gene: TRBJ1-2; D gene: -; clone size: -; CDR3 DNA: TGTGCCAGCCGGCGGGCAACCGTCTATGGCTACACCTTC; CDR3 protein: CASRRATVYGYTF
V gene: TRBV19; J gene: TRBJ1-2; D gene: TRBD1; clone size: -; CDR3 DNA: TGTGCCAGCCTTTCCTACGACCCGACAGGGTATGGCTACACCTTC; CDR3 protein: CASLSYDPTGYGYTF
V gene: TRBV5-4; J gene: TRBJ2-1; D gene: -; clone size: -; CDR3 DNA: TGTGCCAGCAGCTTGGTGGACACCGGGACAACCTACAATGAGCAGTTCTTC; CDR3 protein: CASSLVDTGTTYNEQFF
V gene: TRBV4-3; J gene: TRBJ2-7; D gene: TRBD1; clone size: -; CDR3 DNA: TGCGCCAGCAGCCAAGCTCGGGACAGGGTGGGTTACGAGCAGTACTTC; CDR3 protein: CASSQARDRVGYEQYF
V gene: TRBV12-3/TRBV12-4; J gene: TRBJ1-2; D gene: -; clone size: few; CDR3 DNA: TGTGCCAGCAGCTCCGGACAGAGAGGTGGCTACACCTTC; CDR3 protein: CASSSGQRGGYTF
V gene: TRBV9; J gene: TRBJ1-5; D gene: -; clone size: -; CDR3 DNA: TGTGCCAGCAGCGTAGGCCAGGACTATCAGCCCCAGCATTTT; CDR3 protein: CASSVGQDYQPQHF
V gene: TRBV7-8; J gene: TRBJ1-2; D gene: -; clone size: -; CDR3 DNA: TGTGCCAGCAGCTTAAGGGCGGGGGATGGCTACACCTTC; CDR3 protein: CASSLRAGDGYTF